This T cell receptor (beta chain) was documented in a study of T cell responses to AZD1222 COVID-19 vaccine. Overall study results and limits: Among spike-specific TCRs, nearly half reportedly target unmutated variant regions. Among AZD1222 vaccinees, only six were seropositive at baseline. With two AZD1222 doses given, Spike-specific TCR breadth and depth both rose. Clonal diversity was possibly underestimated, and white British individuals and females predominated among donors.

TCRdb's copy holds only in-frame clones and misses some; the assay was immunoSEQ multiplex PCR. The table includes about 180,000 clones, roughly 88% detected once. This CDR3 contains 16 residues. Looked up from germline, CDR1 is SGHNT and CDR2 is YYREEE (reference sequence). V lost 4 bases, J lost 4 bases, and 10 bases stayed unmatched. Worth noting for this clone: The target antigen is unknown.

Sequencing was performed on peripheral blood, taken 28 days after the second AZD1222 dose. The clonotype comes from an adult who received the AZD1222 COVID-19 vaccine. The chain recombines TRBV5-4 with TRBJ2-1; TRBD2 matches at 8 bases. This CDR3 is CASSQRRGGPYNEQFF. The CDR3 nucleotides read TGTGCCAGCAGCCAGAGACGGGGGGGCCCTTACAATGAGCAGTTCTTC.